This TCR beta chain was identified in a study of blood T cell repertoires in COVID-19. Trimming left V 8 bases short and J 0 bases short, with 4 bases between. CDR3 length: 12 residues. Germline CDR1 and CDR2: MNHNY and SVGAGI (reference sequence). Authors' methods: Amplification from reference gene primers served as the basis for estimated nucleated cell counts. TCRdb's table, derived via immunoSEQ multiplex PCR, lists solely in-frame clones and lacks some. The D gene and trimming were derived from the DNA, and the V and J assignments and clone size from that table. The profile covers roughly 30,000 clones, with about 90% appearing a single time and 2.7% taken by the ten largest.

This receptor was obtained from a human donor in a cohort sampled during active COVID-19. The rearrangement links TRBV6-6 to TRBJ2-2; D ambiguous. Sequencing used peripheral blood. As DNA, the CDR3 is TGTGCCAGCGGCCCGAACACCGGGGAGCTGTTTTTT. Its protein is CASGPNTGELFF.